This TCR beta chain was recorded in a study of beta chain features in type 1 diabetes. Study overall: Under 140,000,000 sorted cells were examined across all samples.

The study, taken as a whole, reports: In the patient group, naive, central memory and Treg TCRB repertoires seemed more alike than in the healthy donor group. In every one of the four CD4+ subsets, TCRB CDR3s were moderately but significantly shorter in Type 1 diabetes patients.

Via the markers CD45RO/CCR7/CD25/CD127/CD95/CD27, stem cell-like memory, regulatory, central memory and naive CD4+ cells were sorted. All of the sorted populations showed purity greater than 98%. The study reverse transcribed the entire isolated RNA, so it sequenced expressed TCRB transcripts. Produced via immunoSEQ multiplex PCR; TCRdb's table is partial and in-frame only. The table has 120,000 to 150,000 clones, 10% to 15% seen once; the top ten hold roughly 1.4%. Trimming cost V 1 base and J 0 bases; bases outside gene matches: 2. Per the germline V gene, CDR1 is MDHEN and CDR2 is SYDVKM. The CDR3 has 16 residues. Concerning this clone: Its antigen is unidentified.

This clonotype originated in a man between 18 and 29 years old with type 1 diabetes. The sample was central memory CD4+ T cells from blood. The chain links TRBV28 to TRBJ1-4; 7 nucleotides align to TRBD1. The CDR3, as DNA: TGTGCCAGCAGTTTATTGGGACAGACAACTAATGAAAAACTGTTTTTT. This sequence encodes CASSLLGQTTNEKLFF. Full variable domain (missing parts from reference TRBV28 and TRBJ1-4): DVKVTQSSRYLVKRTGEKVFLECVQDMDHENMFWYRQDPGLGLRLIYFSYDVKMKEKGDIPEGYSVSREKKERFSLILESASTNQTSMYLCASSLLGQTTNEKLFFGSGTQLSVL.